These T cell receptor beta chains were read from a single sample in a study of blood T cell repertoires in COVID-19. This table comes from immunoSEQ multiplex PCR, and its TCRdb copy is limited to in-frame clones, with some not included. This repertoire shows fewer than 250,000 clones, 85% to 90% found once; its top ten account for about 3%. The material sequenced was peripheral blood. The receptor set was obtained from a man aged 60 to 69 with acute or convalescent COVID-19. Each CDR3 is given with its conserved first and last residue. The order of the fields is CDR3 length, J gene, V gene, CDR3 protein.

15,TRBJ2-7,TRBV4-3,CASSQDVARLYEQYF
15,TRBJ2-1,TRBV7-2,CASSLATYNSNEQFF
15,TRBJ1-1,TRBV7-9,CASSGDRAQGTEAFF
15,TRBJ2-7,TRBV6-4,CASRASGNGGYEQYF
14,TRBJ1-1,TRBV25-1,CATRGTGMNTEAFF
17,TRBJ1-1,TRBV10-3,CAIGAGGQGLANTEAFF
15,TRBJ1-3,TRBV25-1,CASRAQGVSGNTIYF
12,TRBJ1-5,TRBV29-1,CSDRGAGSPQHF
13,TRBJ1-2,TRBV6-5,CASSYEGPHGYTF
14,TRBJ1-4,TRBV5-1,CASSFRTANEKLFF
14,TRBJ1-1,TRBV6-5,CASTVTGVRTEAFF
14,TRBJ1-2,TRBV28,CASSPLDRGYGYTF
14,TRBJ1-4,TRBV28,CASTRDPKSQKLFF
13,TRBJ1-4,TRBV2,CASMKEHNEKLFF
17,TRBJ1-6,TRBV19,CASSTIRRDRHGSPLHF
14,TRBJ1-2,TRBV6-2/TRBV6-3,CASSYGSSGDRYTF
13,TRBJ2-5,TRBV7-3,CASSRGSEETQYF
15,TRBJ1-1,TRBV6-5,CASSLQGRPNTEAFF
14,TRBJ2-7,TRBV30,CAWSSGQGYYEQCF
16,TRBJ1-3,TRBV3-1/TRBV3-2,CASSPPVRGTGNTIYF
13,TRBJ2-7,TRBV27,CASSSYRAYEQYF
15,TRBJ1-4,TRBV19,CASSPVTATNEKLFF
15,TRBJ2-5,TRBV10-2,CASSDRGRGEETQYF
16,TRBJ1-2,TRBV19,CASSPPLRRHVYGYTF
13,TRBJ1-2,TRBV7-6,CASTYREGRGYTF
16,TRBJ2-3,TRBV27,CASSPLAGGSTDTQYF
16,TRBJ2-3,TRBV30,CAWSTWTSGGADTQYF
17,TRBJ2-5,TRBV15,CATSRTRLAASRETQYF
14,TRBJ2-7,TRBV4-2,CASSPPGLGYEQYF
13,TRBJ2-1,TRBV3-1/TRBV3-2,CASSQYVENEQFF
15,TRBJ2-1,TRBV11-2,CASSLIAGGGIEQFF
14,TRBJ2-5,TRBV7-8,CASSLGTVQETQYF
12,TRBJ2-7,TRBV28,CASTRRDYEQYF
15,TRBJ2-7,TRBV6-6,CASSYLGTGHHEQYF
11,TRBJ2-5,TRBV2,CASSDGGTQYF
17,TRBJ1-1,TRBV7-2,CASSLRRVLGFNTEAFF
15,TRBJ2-3,TRBV19,CASSMTSGVGDTQYF
17,TRBJ2-4,TRBV5-6,CASSSIRAHVGKNIQYF
14,TRBJ2-5,TRBV15,CATSRDGRGGTQYF
15,TRBJ1-3,TRBV2,CASSKGQGTGNTIYF
18,TRBJ2-7,TRBV4-2,CASSQRSPGDRVSYEQYF
12,TRBJ1-1,TRBV7-9,CASSFSNTEAFF
13,TRBJ2-3,TRBV5-4,CASSMTGVDTQYF
15,TRBJ2-7,TRBV3-1/TRBV3-2,CASSQGVSGSYEQYF
15,TRBJ2-2,TRBV24-1,CATSDRRTGAGELFF
15,TRBJ1-5,TRBV3-1/TRBV3-2,CASSHSTGHYQPQHF
16,TRBJ2-7,TRBV3-1/TRBV3-2,CASSQDRTSGVYEQYF
15,TRBJ1-2,TRBV27,CASSRYGQGGYGYTF
17,TRBJ1-2,TRBV6-1,CASSESPRQPTNYGYTF
12,TRBJ2-7,TRBV28,CASRVSSYEQYF
13,TRBJ2-7,TRBV12-3/TRBV12-4,CASSFEAQYEQYF